These T cell receptor beta chains were read from a single sample in a study of CD8 T cells in ankylosing spondylitis. A single record per CDR3 protein comes from TCRdb applying MiXCR to the 5' RACE reads. The table shows approximately 180,000 distinct CDR3 sequences, with approximately 18% occurring only once. Specimen: blood, either unsorted or a sorted T cell fraction (not recorded which). These receptors were obtained from a male donor under 30 with ankylosing spondylitis or in good health (not recorded which). Both conserved end residues are part of each CDR3. Fields, in order: V gene, clone size, J gene, D gene, CDR3 protein, CDR3 DNA. D genes are given only for firm matches. Some rows have no size entry. The others give once, few or many, or a class for an expanded clone.

V gene: TRBV24-1; clone size: many; J gene: TRBJ2-1; D gene: -; CDR3 protein: CATSDFNGGHEQFF; CDR3 DNA: TGTGCCACCAGTGATTTTAACGGGGGTCATGAGCAGTTCTTC
V gene: TRBV6-6; clone size: -; J gene: TRBJ2-5; D gene: TRBD2; CDR3 protein: CASRVAGGEETQYF; CDR3 DNA: TGTGCCAGCAGGGTAGCGGGAGGGGAAGAGACCCAGTACTTC
V gene: TRBV5-1; clone size: many; J gene: TRBJ2-3; D gene: -; CDR3 protein: CASSWGDSTDTQYF; CDR3 DNA: TGCGCCAGCAGCTGGGGGGACAGCACAGATACGCAGTATTTT
V gene: TRBV20-1; clone size: many; J gene: TRBJ2-4; D gene: TRBD2; CDR3 protein: CSARDGTSGTLAKNIQYF; CDR3 DNA: TGCAGTGCTAGAGATGGGACTAGCGGAACTTTAGCCAAAAACATTCAGTACTTC
V gene: TRBV20-1; clone size: many; J gene: TRBJ2-3; D gene: -; CDR3 protein: CSARGGSTDTQYF; CDR3 DNA: TGCAGTGCTAGGGGCGGGAGCACAGATACGCAGTATTTT
V gene: TRBV29-1; clone size: many; J gene: TRBJ1-1; D gene: -; CDR3 protein: CSVVSGGGAFF; CDR3 DNA: TGCAGCGTTGTTTCTGGCGGTGGGGCTTTCTTT
V gene: TRBV2; clone size: few; J gene: TRBJ2-1; D gene: TRBD1; CDR3 protein: CASSPDRGNYNEQFF; CDR3 DNA: TGTGCCAGCAGTCCAGACAGGGGGAACTACAATGAGCAGTTCTTC
V gene: TRBV5-1; clone size: many; J gene: TRBJ1-2; D gene: TRBD1; CDR3 protein: CASSPEGQGTLYGYTF; CDR3 DNA: TGCGCCAGCAGCCCCGAGGGACAGGGGACTCTCTATGGCTACACCTTC
V gene: TRBV6-5; clone size: many; J gene: TRBJ1-5; D gene: -; CDR3 protein: CASSPDRNQPQHF; CDR3 DNA: TGTGCCAGCTCGCCGGATCGCAATCAGCCCCAGCATTTT
V gene: TRBV5-5; clone size: many; J gene: TRBJ1-5; D gene: -; CDR3 protein: CASSLEGNNQPQHF; CDR3 DNA: TGTGCCAGCAGCTTGGAGGGGAACAATCAGCCCCAGCATTTT
V gene: TRBV29-1; clone size: many; J gene: TRBJ1-1; D gene: -; CDR3 protein: CSVVPGQNTEAFF; CDR3 DNA: TGCAGCGTTGTGCCGGGACAAAACACTGAAGCTTTCTTT
V gene: TRBV10-3; clone size: few; J gene: TRBJ2-1; D gene: -; CDR3 protein: CAISETGTYNEQFF; CDR3 DNA: TGTGCCATCAGTGAGACAGGGACCTACAATGAGCAGTTCTTC
V gene: TRBV5-1; clone size: many; J gene: TRBJ2-5; D gene: TRBD1; CDR3 protein: CASSVGTGQETQYF; CDR3 DNA: TGCGCCAGCAGCGTGGGGACAGGCCAAGAGACCCAGTACTTC
V gene: TRBV12-3/TRBV12-4; clone size: -; J gene: TRBJ1-1; D gene: TRBD1; CDR3 protein: CASSGTGFEAFF; CDR3 DNA: TGTGCCAGCAGTGGGACAGGCTTTGAAGCTTTCTTT
V gene: TRBV4-2; clone size: many; J gene: TRBJ2-2; D gene: -; CDR3 protein: CASSQVETGELFF; CDR3 DNA: TGTGCCAGCAGCCAAGTGGAGACCGGGGAGCTGTTTTTT
V gene: TRBV12-3/TRBV12-4; clone size: many; J gene: TRBJ2-1; D gene: TRBD1; CDR3 protein: CASSRQGNEQFF; CDR3 DNA: TGTGCCAGCAGTCGACAGGGCAATGAGCAGTTCTTC
V gene: TRBV18; clone size: many; J gene: TRBJ2-1; D gene: -; CDR3 protein: CASSPQAGSLIGEQFF; CDR3 DNA: TGTGCCAGCTCACCACAAGCGGGCAGTTTGATCGGTGAGCAGTTCTTC
V gene: TRBV20-1; clone size: many; J gene: TRBJ2-1; D gene: TRBD2; CDR3 protein: CSASGTSDYNEQFF; CDR3 DNA: TGCAGTGCTTCCGGGACTAGCGACTACAATGAGCAGTTCTTC
V gene: TRBV20-1; clone size: many; J gene: TRBJ1-5; D gene: -; CDR3 protein: CSARDLYRSNQPQHF; CDR3 DNA: TGCAGTGCTAGAGATTTATACAGGAGCAATCAGCCCCAGCATTTT
V gene: TRBV7-6; clone size: many; J gene: TRBJ2-3; D gene: TRBD2; CDR3 protein: CASSPRSGGNTDTQYF; CDR3 DNA: TGTGCCAGCAGCCCCAGGTCGGGGGGTAACACAGATACGCAGTATTTT
V gene: TRBV6-2/TRBV6-3; clone size: many; J gene: TRBJ1-2; D gene: -; CDR3 protein: CASSPALGENYGYTF; CDR3 DNA: TGTGCCAGCAGCCCCGCCTTGGGGGAAAACTATGGCTACACCTTC
V gene: TRBV29-1; clone size: many; J gene: TRBJ1-1; D gene: -; CDR3 protein: CSLGPLNTEAFF; CDR3 DNA: TGCAGCCTCGGGCCCCTGAACACTGAAGCTTTCTTT